Following are 25 T cell receptor beta chains from one sample sequenced in a study of T cell repertoires in aging, cancer and after chemotherapy. The template was genomic DNA from peripheral blood, not RNA. Multiplex touch-down PCR with TRB-A/B primers amplified rearranged V-D-J TRB sequences. TCRdb processed the multiplex PCR reads anew with MiXCR; each CDR3 protein has one entry. The sample includes over 10,000 distinct CDR3 sequences, roughly 25% of them seen just once. The sample taken for sequencing was blood. These receptors came from a human donor in good health.

For this clonotype: Sequence at one end of the junction differs from germline and may be a read error. The rearrangement uses TRBV10-1 and TRBJ1-2, with D uncertain. The CDR3 runs to 10 residues. Per the germline V gene, CDR1 is WNHNN and CDR2 is SYGVQD (reference sequence). CDR3 in DNA: TGCGCCAACAGTAGGTATGGCTACACCTTC. Its protein product is CANSRYGYTF.

This clonotype showed up just a few times. The rearrangement links TRBV7-9 to TRBJ1-2; D perhaps matches TRBD1 (5 bases). CDR1 is SEHNR and CDR2 is FQNEAQ in the germline V gene (reference sequence). CDR3 length: 12 residues. Deletions cut 5 bases from V and 6 bases from J, with 10 bases between. The CDR3 spells CASSRGGDGYTF. DNA of the CDR3: TGTGCCAGCAGCCGGGGGGGGGATGGCTACACCTTC.

This chain connects TRBV20-1 to TRBJ2-1, with TRBD1 matching over 9 bases. After removal of 1 base from V and 0 bases from J, the junction contained 7 bases not matched to a gene. Per the germline V gene, CDR1 is DFQATT and CDR2 is SNEGSKA (reference sequence). The CDR3 contains 17 residues. The CDR3 nucleotides read TGCAGTGCTAGAGTCTCGGGACAGGGCTACTCCTACAATGAGCAGTTCTTC. Protein: CSARVSGQGYSYNEQFF.

This chain connects TRBV19 to TRBJ1-4; 9 bases fit TRBD1. With V trimmed by 4 bases and J by 7 bases, 4 bases remained unmatched. Germline CDR1 and CDR2: LNHDA and SQIVND (reference sequence). The CDR3 is 14 residues long. Here the CDR3 reads CASSSTGGTEKLFF. The CDR3, as DNA: TGTGCCAGTAGTAGCACAGGGGGCACTGAAAAACTGTTTTTT.

This clonotype appeared many times. V and J are TRBV30 and TRBJ1-4, with a possible D match to TRBD1 (5 bases). This CDR3 contains 13 residues. The germline gives CDR1 GTSNPN, CDR2 SVGIG (reference sequence). Trimming removed 3 bases from V and 7 bases from J, with 12 bases in between. CDR3 protein: CAWRQWGGEKLFF. CDR3 DNA: TGTGCCTGGAGGCAGTGGGGCGGTGAAAAACTGTTTTTT.

This clonotype was seen only a few times. This chain links TRBV5-4 with TRBJ1-6; no reliable D call. The CDR3 totals 14 residues. Trimming cost V 1 base and J 6 bases, with 8 bases left between them. Germline V gene lookup returns CDR1 SGHNT and CDR2 YYREEE (reference sequence). The CDR3 coding sequence is TGTGCCAGCAGCTTGCGGGGTTTTAATTCACCCCTCCACTTT. This encodes CASSLRGFNSPLHF.

The V and J genes are TRBV12-5 and TRBJ2-7; 10 nucleotides line up with TRBD1. The CDR3 totals 15 residues. J gave up 2 bases and V 5 bases, and 6 bases lay outside the gene matches. Germline CDR1 LGHNT, CDR2 FRNRAP. The CDR3: CASGPGQGDAYEQYF. Written as DNA, the CDR3 is TGTGCTAGTGGTCCCGGACAGGGGGACGCCTACGAGCAGTACTTC.

Turning to this clonotype: At one boundary the junction diverges from the germline segment, which might be a read error. The V gene is TRBV7-6, the J gene TRBJ2-1; TRBD2 agrees at 12 bases. The germline V gene has CDR1 SGHVS and CDR2 FNYEAQ. There are 15 residues in the CDR3. This chain's CDR3 is CASSLWGGPSGGAIF. As DNA, the CDR3 is TGTGCCAGCAGCTTATGGGGGGGACCTAGCGGGGGGGCGATCTTC.

V gene TRBV11-2 combines with J gene TRBJ2-1; TRBD2 aligns across 12 bases. The ends lost 6 bases at V and 8 bases at J; junction bases unmatched: 17. This CDR3 spans 18 amino acids. CDR1 SGHAT and CDR2 FQNNGV come from the germline V gene. Here the CDR3 DNA reads TGTGCCAGCAGGAATCCCCGGGCTAGCGGGGGGGCGAGGTATGAGCAGTTCTTC. Protein: CASRNPRASGGARYEQFF.

In its sample, this clonotype was seen a few times. The CDR3 region has the DNA TGTGCCAGCACGCCTACTAGCGGGGGGTTCGGTGAGCAGTTCTTC. Its translation: CASTPTSGGFGEQFF. The rearrangement joins TRBV7-2 to TRBJ2-1; 12 bases match TRBD2. V shed 7 bases, J shed 9 bases, and the junction held 10 bases outside the gene matches. CDR3 size: 15 residues. CDR1 is SGHTA and CDR2 is FQGNSA in the germline V gene.

This clonotype was recorded at least ten times. The J gene is TRBJ2-7, the V gene TRBV15; maybe TRBD2 (6 bases). CDR1 and CDR2 (germline): LNHNV, YYDKDF (reference sequence). Trimming took off 0 bases at V and 5 bases at J, with 8 bases between the two ends. The CDR3 has 13 amino acids. Written as DNA, the CDR3 is TGTGCCACCAGCAGAGAATGGGAGGACGAGCAGTACTTC. Translated: CATSREWEDEQYF.

This sequence joins TRBV14 and TRBJ1-4; maybe TRBD1 (6 bases). The CDR3 length is 15 residues. Germline loops: CDR1 SGHDN, CDR2 FVKESK. The ends were cut back, 1 base at V and 5 bases at J, with 11 bases in the middle. CDR3 residues: CASSQVGRGNEKLFF. The CDR3 DNA sequence: TGTGCCAGCAGCCAAGTCGGCAGGGGAAATGAAAAACTGTTTTTT.

This rearrangement joins TRBV12-3 or TRBV12-4 to TRBJ2-2, with 8 bases fitting TRBD2. With 3 bases clipped from V and 4 bases from J, the junction kept 7 bases outside the gene matches. The CDR3 consists of 16 residues. Here the CDR3 DNA reads TGTGCCAGCAGTTTCGGGGGGGGCGCTGGCACCGGGGAGCTGTTTTTT. Amino acid sequence: CASSFGGGAGTGELFF.

The chain joins TRBV19 to TRBJ2-7; maybe TRBD2 (6 bases). The CDR3 totals 15 residues. V was pared by 9 bases and J by 2 bases, with 20 bases between. The germline V gene has CDR1 LNHDA and CDR2 SQIVND (reference sequence). The CDR3 DNA reads TGTGCCAGCAGCTCGTCGGCGGGGCTGGCCTACGAGCAGTACTTC. Residues: CASSSSAGLAYEQYF.

V gene TRBV5-6 combines with J gene TRBJ1-2; D remains ambiguous. Deletions cut 2 bases from V and 2 bases from J, with 10 bases between. The germline V gene has CDR1 SGHDT and CDR2 YYEEEE. CDR3 length: 14 residues. CDR3 nucleotide sequence: TGTGCCAGCAGCTTTTGGCGAGGGAACTATGGCTACACCTTC. Translating gives CASSFWRGNYGYTF.

This clonotype is labeled medium-sized. The chain couples TRBV20-1 to TRBJ2-1; unclear D gene. In germline, CDR1 is DFQATT, CDR2 SNEGSKA (reference sequence). V shed 0 bases and J shed 7 bases, with 4 bases lying between them. There are 11 residues in the CDR3. The CDR3, as DNA: TGCAGTGCTAGAGATCGGAATGAGCAGTTCTTC. This codes for CSARDRNEQFF.

V and J are TRBV19 and TRBJ1-5; the match to TRBD1 covers 9 bases. The V and J ends lost 6 bases and 2 bases, in that order; junction bases with no gene match: 5. Germline V gene lookup returns CDR1 LNHDA and CDR2 SQIVND (reference sequence). This CDR3 is built from 15 residues. CDR3 nucleotide sequence: TGTGCCAGTAGGACAGGGGGGATGGGCAATCAGCCCCAGCATTTT. This sequence encodes CASRTGGMGNQPQHF.

The chain links TRBV20-1 to TRBJ1-5, with 12 bases matching TRBD1. The CDR3 runs to 14 residues. CDR1 and CDR2 from the germline V gene are DFQATT and SNEGSKA (reference sequence). After removal of 5 bases from V and 2 bases from J, the junction contained 1 base not matched to a gene. As DNA, the CDR3 is TGCAGTGCTGGGACAGGGGGCGGCAATCAGCCCCAGCATTTT. Its translation: CSAGTGGGNQPQHF.

This clonotype was seen ten or more times. The V gene is TRBV19, the J gene TRBJ1-2; no definite D call. The CDR3 has 12 residues. The V end lost 10 bases, the J end lost 2 bases, and 11 bases lay between the germline ends. The germline V gene encodes CDR1 LNHDA and CDR2 SQIVND (reference sequence). CDR3 bases: TGTGCCACTAATGACCTCAACTATGGCTACACCTTC. As protein: CATNDLNYGYTF.

The chain is built from TRBV18 and TRBJ1-1; D is undetermined. From germline, CDR1 is KGHSH and CDR2 LQKENI. Trimming left V 3 bases short and J 1 base short, with 9 bases between. The CDR3 runs to 14 residues. CDR3 loop: CASSPYWGNTEAFF. The CDR3 DNA follows: TGTGCCAGCTCACCGTATTGGGGGAACACTGAAGCTTTCTTT.

The table lists this clonotype with many counts. The genes are TRBV29-1 and TRBJ1-1; maybe TRBD1 (6 bases). This CDR3 region has 15 residues. CDR1 and CDR2 (germline): SQVTM, ANQGSEA. Trimming removed 0 bases from V and 0 bases from J, with 11 bases in between. CDR3 sequence reads: CSVEDQEGVNTEAFF. The CDR3 region has the DNA TGCAGCGTTGAAGATCAGGAGGGGGTGAACACTGAAGCTTTCTTT.

This clonotype is medium-sized within its sample. This rearrangement joins TRBV20-1 to TRBJ1-6, with TRBD1 identical over 7 bases. The V gene's germline CDR1 is DFQATT and CDR2 SNEGSKA (reference sequence). The CDR3 totals 12 residues. CDR3 sequence: CRGDSPNSPLHF. CDR3 nucleotide sequence: TGCAGAGGGGACAGCCCCAATTCACCCCTCCACTTT.

The chain is built from TRBV14 and TRBJ1-4; no clear D. V lost 0 bases to trimming and J lost 0 bases, with 5 bases between them. The CDR3 is made up of 15 amino acids. CDR1 is SGHDN and CDR2 is FVKESK in the germline V gene. CDR3 sequence reads: CASSQDRTTNEKLFF. CDR3 in DNA: TGTGCCAGCAGCCAAGATAGGACAACTAATGAAAAACTGTTTTTT.

This clonotype was seen only a few times. This chain uses TRBV28 with TRBJ2-1; D possibly corresponds to TRBD2 (5 bases). The CDR3 runs to 15 residues. Looked up from germline, CDR1 is MDHEN and CDR2 is SYDVKM. Trimming removed 6 bases at V and 5 bases at J, with 17 bases between. Here the CDR3 reads CASSPSGELNNEQFF. The CDR3 DNA follows: TGTGCCAGCAGCCCGTCTGGGGAGCTTAACAATGAGCAGTTCTTC. The complete variable domain, with remaining parts taken from reference TRBV28 and TRBJ2-1, reads DVKVTQSSRYLVKRTGEKVFLECVQDMDHENMFWYRQDPGLGLRLIYFSYDVKMKEKGDIPEGYSVSREKKERFSLILESASTNQTSMYLCASSPSGELNNEQFFGPGTRLTVL.

This rearrangement joins TRBV11-2 to TRBJ1-1; no reliable D call. CDR3 length equals 15 residues. V was shortened by 5 bases and J by 0 bases, with 13 bases between the two germline ends. CDR1 and CDR2 from the germline V gene are SGHAT and FQNNGV. In nucleotides, the CDR3 is TGTGCCAGCAGCCCACTGGTCACAGTGAACACTGAAGCTTTCTTT. Protein product: CASSPLVTVNTEAFF.